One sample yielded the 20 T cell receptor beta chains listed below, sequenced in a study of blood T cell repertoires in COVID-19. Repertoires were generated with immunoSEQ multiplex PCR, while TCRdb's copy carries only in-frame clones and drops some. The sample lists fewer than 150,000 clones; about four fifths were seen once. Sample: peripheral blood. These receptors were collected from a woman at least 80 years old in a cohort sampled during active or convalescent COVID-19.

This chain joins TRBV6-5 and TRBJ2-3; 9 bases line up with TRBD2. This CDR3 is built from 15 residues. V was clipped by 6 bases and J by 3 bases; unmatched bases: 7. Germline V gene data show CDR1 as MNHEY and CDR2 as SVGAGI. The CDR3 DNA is TGTGCCAGCAGGAGAATAGCGGGGGTTACAGATACGCAGTATTTT. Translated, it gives CASRRIAGVTDTQYF.

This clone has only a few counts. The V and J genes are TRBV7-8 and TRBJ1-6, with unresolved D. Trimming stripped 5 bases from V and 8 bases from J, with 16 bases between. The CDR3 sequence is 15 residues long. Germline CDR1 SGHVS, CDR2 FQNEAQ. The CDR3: CASSTRLAAYSPLHF. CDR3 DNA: TGTGCCAGCAGCACTCGTTTAGCAGCTTATTCACCCCTCCACTTT.

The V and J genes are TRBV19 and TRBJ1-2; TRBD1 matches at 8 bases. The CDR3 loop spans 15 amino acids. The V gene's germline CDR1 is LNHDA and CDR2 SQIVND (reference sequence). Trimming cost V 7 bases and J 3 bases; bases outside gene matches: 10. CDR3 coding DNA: TGTGCCAGTATTCGGACAGGGAGTTCGGACTATGGCTACACCTTC. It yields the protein CASIRTGSSDYGYTF.

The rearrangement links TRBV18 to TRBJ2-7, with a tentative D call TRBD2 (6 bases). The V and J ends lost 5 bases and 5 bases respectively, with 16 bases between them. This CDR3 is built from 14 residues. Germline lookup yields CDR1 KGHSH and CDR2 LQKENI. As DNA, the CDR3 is TGTGCCAGCTCAGAGGGCAGCCCGGGGGACGAGCAGTACGTC. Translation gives CASSEGSPGDEQYV.

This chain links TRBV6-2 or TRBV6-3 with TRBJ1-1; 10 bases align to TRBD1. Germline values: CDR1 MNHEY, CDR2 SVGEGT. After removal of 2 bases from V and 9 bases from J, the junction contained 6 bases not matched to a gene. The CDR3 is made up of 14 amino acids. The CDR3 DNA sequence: TGTGCCAGCAGTTACGACAGGGGGCTGACAAAAGCTTTCTTT. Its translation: CASSYDRGLTKAFF.

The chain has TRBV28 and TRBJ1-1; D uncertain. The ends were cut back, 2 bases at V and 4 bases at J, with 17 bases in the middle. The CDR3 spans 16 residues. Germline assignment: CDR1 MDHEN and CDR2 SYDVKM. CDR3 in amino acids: CASSLGRNGVSTEAFF. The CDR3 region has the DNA TGTGCCAGCAGTTTAGGTAGGAACGGGGTGAGCACTGAAGCTTTCTTT.

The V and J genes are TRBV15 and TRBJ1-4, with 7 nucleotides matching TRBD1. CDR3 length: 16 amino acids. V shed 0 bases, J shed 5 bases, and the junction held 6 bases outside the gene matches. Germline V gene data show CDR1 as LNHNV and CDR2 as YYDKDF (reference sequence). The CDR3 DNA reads TGTGCCACCAGCAGAGACTTCCCAGGGGGGAATGAAAAACTGTTTTTT. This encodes CATSRDFPGGNEKLFF.

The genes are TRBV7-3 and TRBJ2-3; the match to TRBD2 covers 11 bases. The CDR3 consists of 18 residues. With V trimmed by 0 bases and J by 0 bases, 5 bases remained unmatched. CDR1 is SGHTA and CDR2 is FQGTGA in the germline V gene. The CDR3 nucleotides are TGTGCCAGCAGCTTAACATCTAGCGGGGGGTCTAGCACAGATACGCAGTATTTT. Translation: CASSLTSSGGSSTDTQYF.

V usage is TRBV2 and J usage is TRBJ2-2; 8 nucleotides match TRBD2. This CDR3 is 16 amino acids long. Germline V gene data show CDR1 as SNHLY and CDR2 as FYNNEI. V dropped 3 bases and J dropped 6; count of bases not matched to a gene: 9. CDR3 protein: CASSDPAGALPGELFF. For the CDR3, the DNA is TGTGCCAGCAGTGACCCAGCGGGGGCACTCCCCGGGGAGCTGTTTTTT. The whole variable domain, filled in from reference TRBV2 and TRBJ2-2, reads EPEVTQTPSHQVTQMGQEVILRCVPISNHLYFYWYRQILGQKVEFLVSFYNNEISEKSEIFDDQFSVERPDGSNFTLKIRSTKLEDSAMYFCASSDPAGALPGELFFGEGSRLTVL.

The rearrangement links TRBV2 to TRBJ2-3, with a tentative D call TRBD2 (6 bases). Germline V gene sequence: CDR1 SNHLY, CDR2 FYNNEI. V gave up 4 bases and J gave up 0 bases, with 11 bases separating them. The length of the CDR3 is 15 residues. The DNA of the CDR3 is TGTGCCAGCAGTGCGCTAGCGCAGAGCACAGATACGCAGTATTTT. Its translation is CASSALAQSTDTQYF.

The CDR3 nucleotides read TGTGCCAGCAGCTTGAGTCAGGGGGCATATTCACCCCTCCACTTT. This gives the protein CASSLSQGAYSPLHF. The rearrangement uses TRBV5-4 and TRBJ1-6; TRBD1 matches at 8 bases. The CDR3 consists of 15 residues. The V and J ends lost 1 base and 8 bases, in that order; junction bases with no gene match: 5. CDR1 and CDR2 (germline): SGHNT, YYREEE (reference sequence).

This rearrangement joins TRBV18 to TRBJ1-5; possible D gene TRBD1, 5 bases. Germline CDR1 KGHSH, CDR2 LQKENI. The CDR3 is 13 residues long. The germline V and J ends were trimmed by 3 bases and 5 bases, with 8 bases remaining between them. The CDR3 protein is CASSPQTDQPQHF. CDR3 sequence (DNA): TGTGCCAGCTCACCCCAGACAGATCAGCCCCAGCATTTT.

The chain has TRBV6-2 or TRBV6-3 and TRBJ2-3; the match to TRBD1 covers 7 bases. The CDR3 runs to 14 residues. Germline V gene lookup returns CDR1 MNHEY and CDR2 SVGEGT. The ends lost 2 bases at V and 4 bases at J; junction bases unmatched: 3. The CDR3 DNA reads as TGTGCCAGCAGTTACAGGGGGCGCGCAGATACGCAGTATTTT. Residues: CASSYRGRADTQYF.

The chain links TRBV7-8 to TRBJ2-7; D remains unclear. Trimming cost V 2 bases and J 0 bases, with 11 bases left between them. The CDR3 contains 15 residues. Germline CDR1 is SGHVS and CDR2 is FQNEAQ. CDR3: CASSLRPASSYEQYF. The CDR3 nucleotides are TGTGCCAGCAGCTTAAGGCCAGCGAGCTCCTACGAGCAGTACTTC.

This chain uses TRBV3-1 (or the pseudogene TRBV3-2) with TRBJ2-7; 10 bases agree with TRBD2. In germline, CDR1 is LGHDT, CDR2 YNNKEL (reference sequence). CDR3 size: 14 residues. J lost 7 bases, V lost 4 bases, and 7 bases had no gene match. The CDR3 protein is CASSLSSGGVEQYF. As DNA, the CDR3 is TGTGCCAGCAGCCTCAGCAGCGGGGGGGTTGAGCAGTACTTC.

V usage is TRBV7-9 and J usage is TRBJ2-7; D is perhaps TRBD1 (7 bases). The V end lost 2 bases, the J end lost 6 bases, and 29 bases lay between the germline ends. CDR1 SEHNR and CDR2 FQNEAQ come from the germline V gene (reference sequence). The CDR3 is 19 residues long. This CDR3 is CASSLSYFIGQEGPSEQYF. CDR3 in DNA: TGTGCCAGCAGCTTATCCTACTTCATAGGACAGGAGGGCCCCTCCGAGCAGTACTTC.

The CDR3 DNA sequence: TGTGCCAGCAGCCCAGTGGGCGGGGGGGTTGAGCAGTTCTTC. This sequence encodes CASSPVGGGVEQFF. The rearrangement uses TRBV2 and TRBJ2-1; TRBD2 agrees at 9 bases. This CDR3 contains 14 residues. The V gene end was trimmed by 6 bases and the J gene end by 9 bases; junction bases not matched to a gene: 9. Germline assignment: CDR1 SNHLY and CDR2 FYNNEI.

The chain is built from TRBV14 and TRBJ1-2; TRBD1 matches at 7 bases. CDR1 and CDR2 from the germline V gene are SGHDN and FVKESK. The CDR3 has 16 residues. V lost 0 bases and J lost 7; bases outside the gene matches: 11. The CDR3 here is CASSQDLGQVERGYTF. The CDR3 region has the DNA TGTGCCAGCAGCCAAGATCTCGGACAGGTTGAGCGTGGCTACACCTTC. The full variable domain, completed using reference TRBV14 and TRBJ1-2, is EAGVTQFPSHSVIEKGQTVTLRCDPISGHDNLYWYRRVMGKEIKFLLHFVKESKQDESGMPNNRFLAERTGGTYSTLKVQPAELEDSGVYFCASSQDLGQVERGYTFGSGTRLTVV.

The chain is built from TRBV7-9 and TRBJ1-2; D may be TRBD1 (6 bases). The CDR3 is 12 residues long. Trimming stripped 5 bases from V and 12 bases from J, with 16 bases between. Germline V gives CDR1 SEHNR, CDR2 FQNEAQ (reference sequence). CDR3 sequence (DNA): TGTGCCAGCAGCGTTGAAACAGGGTACCACACCTTC. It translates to CASSVETGYHTF.

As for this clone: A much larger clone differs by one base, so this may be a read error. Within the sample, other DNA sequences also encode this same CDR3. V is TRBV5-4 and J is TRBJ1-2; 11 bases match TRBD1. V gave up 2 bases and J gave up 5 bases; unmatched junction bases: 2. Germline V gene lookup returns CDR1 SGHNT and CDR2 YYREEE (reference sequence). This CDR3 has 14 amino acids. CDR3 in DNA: TGTGCCAGCAGCTTTGGACAGGGGGCTTATGGCTACACCTTC. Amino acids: CASSFGQGAYGYTF.